The clone carrying this T cell receptor beta chain was seen at least ten times. The library tagged each cDNA molecule with unique molecular identifiers. TCRdb re-derived calls from the RACE reads in MiXCR, one entry per CDR3 protein. The sample holds a few hundred thousand distinct CDR3 sequences; about 5% are singletons and the top ten take about 7.7%. This entry belongs to a study of human T cells and chemical hapten exposure. Time point given: pre-sensitization, week 0. Specified treatment: therapeutic diphenylcyclopropenone sensitization with weekly scalp DPC. Alopecia patients between 18 and 70 years old and suitable for DPC were used as donors. From whole blood left unfractionated, total RNA was extracted. The CDR3 has 14 residues. V lost 0 bases and J 9 bases, leaving 12 bases between the germline ends. CDR1 DFQATT and CDR2 SNEGSKA come from the germline V gene (reference sequence).

Sequencing used whole blood, obtained in connection with sensitization to the hapten diphenylcyclopropenone (DPC). The chain recombines TRBV20-1 with TRBJ1-6; D not resolved. This sequence was found in a woman younger than 30 with alopecia areata. Some clones in this sample may be carry-over from other donors' samples. CDR3 in amino acids: CSARDSRSSSPLHF. CDR3 coding DNA: TGCAGTGCTAGAGACAGTAGGTCAAGTTCACCCCTCCACTTT.